This T cell receptor beta chain was identified during a study of CD8+CD57+ T cells in acquired aplastic anemia. Study context: DNA from sorted CD4+ and CD8+ cells averaged approximately 3.2 ug.

Genomic DNA was employed as the template in profiling TCR beta VDJ and CDR3. TCRdb processed the reads anew with MiXCR; each CDR3 protein has one entry. In the table there are around 290,000 distinct CDR3 sequences, approximately 57% of which are singletons. The authors sequenced patients whose flow cytometry had shown CD8+CD57+ cell expansion. None of the patients had been given any therapy when their blood was sampled. Study-wide results and caveats: Controls did not differ significantly from patients in CD8+ Simpson's diversity. Twenty-nine shared CD8+ CDR3s appeared highly expressed within patients' immunodominant clones.

With respect to this clonotype: Its antigen is as yet unknown.

This CDR3 spans 13 amino acids. Germline-derived CDR1 and CDR2 are SQVTM and ANQGSEA. V gave up 2 bases and J gave up 7 bases, with 11 bases separating them. Material for sequencing was sorted CD4+, CD8+, or CD8+CD57+ T cells (not recorded which) from PBMCs. The V call is TRBV29-1, the J call TRBJ1-4; perhaps TRBD1 as D (5 bases). The receptor comes from a human donor with aplastic anemia. CDR3 loop: CSVEWGFGEKLFF. CDR3 nucleotides: TGCAGCGTTGAATGGGGGTTCGGTGAAAAACTGTTTTTT.